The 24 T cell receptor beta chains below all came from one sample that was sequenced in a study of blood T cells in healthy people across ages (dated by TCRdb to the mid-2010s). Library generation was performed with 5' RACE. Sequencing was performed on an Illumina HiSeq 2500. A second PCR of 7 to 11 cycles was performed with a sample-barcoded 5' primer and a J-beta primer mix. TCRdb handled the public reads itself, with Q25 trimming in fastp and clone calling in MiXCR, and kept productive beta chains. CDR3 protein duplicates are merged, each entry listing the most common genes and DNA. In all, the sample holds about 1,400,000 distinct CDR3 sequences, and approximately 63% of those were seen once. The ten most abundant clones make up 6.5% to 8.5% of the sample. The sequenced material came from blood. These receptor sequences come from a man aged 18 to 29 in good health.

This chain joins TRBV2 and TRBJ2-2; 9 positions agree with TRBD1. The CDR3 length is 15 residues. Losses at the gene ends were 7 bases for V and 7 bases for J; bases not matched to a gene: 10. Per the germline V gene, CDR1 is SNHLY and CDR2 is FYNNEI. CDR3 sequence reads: CASILTGGAGGELFF. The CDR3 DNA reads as TGTGCCAGCATCCTCACAGGGGGCGCTGGCGGGGAGCTGTTTTTT.

CDR3 bases: TGTGCCAGCAGCCGGGGGGATCCCGATACGCAGTATTTT. Translating it yields CASSRGDPDTQYF. This rearrangement joins TRBV7-8 to TRBJ2-3, with 7 nucleotides matching TRBD2. With 5 bases clipped from V and 6 bases from J, the junction kept 5 bases outside the gene matches. The CDR3 loop spans 13 amino acids. Germline V CDR1 and CDR2: SGHVS, FQNEAQ.

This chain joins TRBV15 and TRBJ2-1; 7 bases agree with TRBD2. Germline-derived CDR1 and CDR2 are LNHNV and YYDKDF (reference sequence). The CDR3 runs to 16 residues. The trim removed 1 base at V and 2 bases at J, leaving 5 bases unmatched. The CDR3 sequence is CATSRVGGSAYNEQFF. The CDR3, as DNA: TGTGCCACCAGCAGAGTTGGCGGGAGTGCCTACAATGAGCAGTTCTTC.

The CDR3, as DNA: TGTGCCAGCAGCCAAGAGTGGCCCCTAGCGGGGGGGCAGGGCGAGCAGTACTTC. Translation: CASSQEWPLAGGQGEQYF. The chain links TRBV4-2 to TRBJ2-7; TRBD2 matches at 12 bases. The CDR3 consists of 18 residues. V dropped 0 bases and J dropped 6; count of bases not matched to a gene: 12. Germline CDR1 and CDR2: LGHNA and YNFKEQ.

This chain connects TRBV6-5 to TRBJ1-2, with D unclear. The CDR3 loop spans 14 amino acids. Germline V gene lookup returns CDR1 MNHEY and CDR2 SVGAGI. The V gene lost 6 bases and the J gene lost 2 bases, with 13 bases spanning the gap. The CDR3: CASSDRVPNYGYTF. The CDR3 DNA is TGTGCCAGCAGCGACCGGGTTCCAAACTATGGCTACACCTTC.

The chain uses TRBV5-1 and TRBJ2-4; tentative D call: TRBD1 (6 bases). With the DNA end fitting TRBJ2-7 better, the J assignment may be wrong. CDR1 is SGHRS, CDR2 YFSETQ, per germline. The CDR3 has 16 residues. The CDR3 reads CASSLGGQFGIYEQYF. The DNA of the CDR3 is TGCGCCAGCAGCCTAGGAGGACAGTTCGGAATCTACGAGCAGTACTTC.

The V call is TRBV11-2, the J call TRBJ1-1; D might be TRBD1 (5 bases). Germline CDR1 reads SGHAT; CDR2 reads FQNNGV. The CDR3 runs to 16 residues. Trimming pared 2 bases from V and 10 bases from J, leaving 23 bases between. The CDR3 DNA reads TGTGCCAGCAGCTTAACTGTGGAGGGACCCCCGGGGGGAGCTTTCTTT. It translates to CASSLTVEGPPGGAFF.

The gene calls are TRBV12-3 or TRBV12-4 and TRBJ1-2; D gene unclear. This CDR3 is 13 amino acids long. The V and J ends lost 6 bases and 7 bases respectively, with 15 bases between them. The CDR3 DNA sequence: TGTGCCAGCAGCACCGGGCAGGCAGGTGGCTACACCTTC. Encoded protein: CASSTGQAGGYTF.

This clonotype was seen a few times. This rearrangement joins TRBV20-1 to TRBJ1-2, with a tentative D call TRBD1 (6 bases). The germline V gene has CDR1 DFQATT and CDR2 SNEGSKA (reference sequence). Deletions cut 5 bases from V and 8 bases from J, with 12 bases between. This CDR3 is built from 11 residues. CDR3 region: CSAQQGTGYTF. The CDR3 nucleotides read TGCAGTGCTCAACAGGGTACGGGCTACACCTTC.

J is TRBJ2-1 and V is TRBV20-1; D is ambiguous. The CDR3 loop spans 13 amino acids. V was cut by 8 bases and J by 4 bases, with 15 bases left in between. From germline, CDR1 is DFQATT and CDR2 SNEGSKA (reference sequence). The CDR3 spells CSPESGPYNEQFF. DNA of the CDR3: TGCAGTCCCGAATCCGGACCGTACAATGAGCAGTTCTTC.

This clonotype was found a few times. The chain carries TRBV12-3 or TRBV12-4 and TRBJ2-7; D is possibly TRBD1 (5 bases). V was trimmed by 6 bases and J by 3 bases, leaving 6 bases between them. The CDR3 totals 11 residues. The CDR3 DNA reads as TGTGCCAGCAGACAGGACTACGAGCAGTACTTC. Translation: CASRQDYEQYF.

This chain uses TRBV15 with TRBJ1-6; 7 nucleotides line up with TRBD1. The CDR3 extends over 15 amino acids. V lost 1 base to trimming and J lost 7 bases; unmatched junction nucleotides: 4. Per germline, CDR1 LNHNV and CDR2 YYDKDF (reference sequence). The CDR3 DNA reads TGTGCCACCAGCAGAGGGGACAGTTTCAATTCACCCCTCCACTTT. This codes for CATSRGDSFNSPLHF. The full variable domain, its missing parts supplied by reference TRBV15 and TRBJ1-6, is DAMVIQNPRYQVTQFGKPVTLSCSQTLNHNVMYWYQQKSSQAPKLLFHYYDKDFNNEADTPDNFQSRRPNTSFCFLDIRSPGLGDTAMYLCATSRGDSFNSPLHFGNGTRLTVT.

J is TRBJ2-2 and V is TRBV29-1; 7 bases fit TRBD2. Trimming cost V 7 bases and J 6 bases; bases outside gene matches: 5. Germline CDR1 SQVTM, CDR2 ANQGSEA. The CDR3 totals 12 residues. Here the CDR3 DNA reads TGCAGCGGAGGGGAGGGCTCCGGGGAGCTGTTTTTT. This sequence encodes CSGGEGSGELFF.

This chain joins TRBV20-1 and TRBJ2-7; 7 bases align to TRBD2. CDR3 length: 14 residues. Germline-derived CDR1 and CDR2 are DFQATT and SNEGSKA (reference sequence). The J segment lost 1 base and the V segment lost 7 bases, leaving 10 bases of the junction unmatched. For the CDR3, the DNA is TGCAGTGTCATGGGGGGGGACTCATCCTACGAGCAGTACTTC. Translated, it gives CSVMGGDSSYEQYF.

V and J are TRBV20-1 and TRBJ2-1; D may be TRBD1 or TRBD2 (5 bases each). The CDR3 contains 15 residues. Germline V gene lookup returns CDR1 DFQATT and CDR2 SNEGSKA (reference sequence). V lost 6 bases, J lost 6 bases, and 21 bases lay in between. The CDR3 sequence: CSAADRDLEGNEQFF. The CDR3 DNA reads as TGCAGTGCCGCTGACCGGGACCTTGAGGGCAATGAGCAGTTCTTC.

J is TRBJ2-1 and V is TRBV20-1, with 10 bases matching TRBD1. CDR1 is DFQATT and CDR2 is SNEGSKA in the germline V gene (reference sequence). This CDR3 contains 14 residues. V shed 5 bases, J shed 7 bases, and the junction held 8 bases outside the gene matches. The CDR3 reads CSAPGQGERNEQFF. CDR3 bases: TGCAGTGCTCCCGGACAGGGGGAGAGGAATGAGCAGTTCTTC.

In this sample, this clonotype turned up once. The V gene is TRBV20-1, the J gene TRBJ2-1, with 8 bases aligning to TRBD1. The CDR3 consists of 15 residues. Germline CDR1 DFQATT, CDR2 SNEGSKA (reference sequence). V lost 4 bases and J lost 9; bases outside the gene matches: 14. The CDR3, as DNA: TGCAGTGCTAACCAAGTAAGGACAGGGCTCGGTGAGCAGTTCTTC. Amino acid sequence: CSANQVRTGLGEQFF.

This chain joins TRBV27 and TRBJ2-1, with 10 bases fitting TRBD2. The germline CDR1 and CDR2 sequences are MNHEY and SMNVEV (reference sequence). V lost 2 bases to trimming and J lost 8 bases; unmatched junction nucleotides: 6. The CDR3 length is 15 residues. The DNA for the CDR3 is TGTGCCAGCAGTTTAATCACTAGCGGGAACCATGAGCAGTTCTTC. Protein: CASSLITSGNHEQFF.

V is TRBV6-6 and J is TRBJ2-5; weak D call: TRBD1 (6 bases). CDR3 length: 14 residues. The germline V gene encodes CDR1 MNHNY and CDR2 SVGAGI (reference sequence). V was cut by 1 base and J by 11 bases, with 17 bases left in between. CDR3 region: CASSYLGQSWEQYF. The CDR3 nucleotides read TGTGCCAGCAGTTACTTAGGACAGTCATGGGAGCAGTACTTC.

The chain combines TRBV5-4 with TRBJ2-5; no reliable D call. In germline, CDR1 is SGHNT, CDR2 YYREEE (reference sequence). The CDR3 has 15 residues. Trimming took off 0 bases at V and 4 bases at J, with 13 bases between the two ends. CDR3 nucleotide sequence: TGTGCCAGCAGCTTGGCTCCCCGGGCAGGAGAGACCCAGTACTTC. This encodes CASSLAPRAGETQYF. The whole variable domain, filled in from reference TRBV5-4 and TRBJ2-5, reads ETGVTQSPTHLIKTRGQQVTLRCSSQSGHNTVSWYQQALGQGPQFIFQYYREEENGRGNFPPRFSGLQFPNYSSELNVNALELDDSALYLCASSLAPRAGETQYFGPGTRLLVL.

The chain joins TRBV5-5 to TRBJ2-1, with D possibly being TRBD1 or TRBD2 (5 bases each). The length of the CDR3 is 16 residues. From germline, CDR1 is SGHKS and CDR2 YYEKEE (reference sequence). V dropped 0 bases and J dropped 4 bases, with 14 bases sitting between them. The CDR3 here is CASSLGTGTPYNEQFF. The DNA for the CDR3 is TGTGCCAGCAGCTTGGGTACCGGGACCCCTTACAATGAGCAGTTCTTC.

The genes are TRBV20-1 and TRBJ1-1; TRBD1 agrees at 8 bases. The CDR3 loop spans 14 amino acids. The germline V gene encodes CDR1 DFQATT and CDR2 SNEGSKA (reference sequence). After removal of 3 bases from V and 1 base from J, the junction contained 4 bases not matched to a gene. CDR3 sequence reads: CSARITGGNTEAFF. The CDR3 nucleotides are TGCAGTGCTAGGATAACAGGGGGGAACACTGAAGCTTTCTTT.

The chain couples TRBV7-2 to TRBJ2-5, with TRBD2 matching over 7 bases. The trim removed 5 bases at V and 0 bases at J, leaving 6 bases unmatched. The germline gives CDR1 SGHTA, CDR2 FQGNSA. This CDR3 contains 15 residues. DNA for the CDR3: TGTGCCAGCAGCGCTCAAGCGGGGTACCAAGAGACCCAGTACTTC. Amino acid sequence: CASSAQAGYQETQYF.

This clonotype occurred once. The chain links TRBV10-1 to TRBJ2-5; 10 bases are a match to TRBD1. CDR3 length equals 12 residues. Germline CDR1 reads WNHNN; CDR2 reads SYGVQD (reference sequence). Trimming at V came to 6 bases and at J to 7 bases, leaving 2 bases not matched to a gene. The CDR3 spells CASRGQGGTQYF. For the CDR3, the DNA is TGCGCCAGCAGAGGACAGGGGGGGACCCAGTACTTC.